This T cell receptor (beta chain) is drawn from a study of blood T cell repertoires in COVID-19. Study overall: The samples span acute and convalescent COVID-19 from the United States, Italy and Spain. The cDNA or gDNA used as material had been derived from T cells, B-cell-depleted T cells, or PBMCs.

The CDR3 loop spans 20 amino acids. Authors' analysis steps: Amplification of reference gene primers was used by the study to estimate nucleated cell counts. Assay: immunoSEQ multiplex PCR; the TCRdb copy retains only in-frame clones and omits some. From that table come the V and J calls and clone size; the DNA was used to work out D and trimming. The sample has 130,000 to 150,000 clones, around nine tenths seen once. Specimen: peripheral blood. This clonotype was obtained from a man between 45 and 60 years old with active or convalescent COVID-19. V is TRBV12-2 and J is TRBJ2-3; the table's D call of TRBD2 was not tested on the DNA. TRBV12-2 is annotated as a pseudogene. This CDR3 is CASRLGTTPQRGRKSGTQYF. CDR3 nucleotide sequence: TGTGCAAGTCGCTTAGGAACAACCCCTCAGCGGGGAAGGAAGTCTGGTACGCAGTATTTT.